The clone carrying this T cell receptor (beta chain) was counted between two and nine times. Using RNA transcripts as the source, TCR beta CDR3 regions were amplified. First-round RT-PCR of the TCR CDR3 relied on the HTBI primer set. MiXCR, run by TCRdb on the multiplex PCR reads, gives a single entry per CDR3 protein. Of about 640,000 distinct CDR3 sequences detected, under 25% appear once; the ten largest clones hold approximately 30%. This sample was included in a study of T cells in Graves' hyperthyroidism and ophthalmopathy. The CDR3 is 15 residues long. Germline-derived CDR1 and CDR2 are SEHNR and FQNEAQ (reference sequence). Deletions cut 3 bases from V and 2 bases from J, with 10 bases between.

The sequenced sample consisted of blood. This TCR derives from a man aged 25-45 years with Graves' ophthalmopathy. The J gene is TRBJ2-2, the V gene TRBV7-9; the D is unclear. In DNA form, the CDR3 reads TGTGCCAGCAGCTTCGCGGCCGGTAACACCGGGGAGCTGTTTTTT. Translating gives CASSFAAGNTGELFF.